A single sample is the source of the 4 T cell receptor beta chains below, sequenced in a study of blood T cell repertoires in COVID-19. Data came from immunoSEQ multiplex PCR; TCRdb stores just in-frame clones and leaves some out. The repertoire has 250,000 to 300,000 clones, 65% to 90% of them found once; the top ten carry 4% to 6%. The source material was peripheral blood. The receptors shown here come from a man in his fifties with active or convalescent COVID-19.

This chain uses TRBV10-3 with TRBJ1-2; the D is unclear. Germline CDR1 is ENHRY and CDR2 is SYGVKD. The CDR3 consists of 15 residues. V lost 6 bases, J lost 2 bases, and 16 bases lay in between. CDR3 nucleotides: TGTGCCATCAGCGGGAACCTCGAGGGCAACTATGGCTACACCTTC. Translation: CAISGNLEGNYGYTF.

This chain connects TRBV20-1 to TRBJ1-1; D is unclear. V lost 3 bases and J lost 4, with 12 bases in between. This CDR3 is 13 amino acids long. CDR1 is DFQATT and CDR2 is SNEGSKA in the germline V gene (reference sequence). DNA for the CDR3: TGCAGTGCTAGTCATCCCAGTGGCACTGAAGCTTTCTTT. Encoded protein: CSASHPSGTEAFF.

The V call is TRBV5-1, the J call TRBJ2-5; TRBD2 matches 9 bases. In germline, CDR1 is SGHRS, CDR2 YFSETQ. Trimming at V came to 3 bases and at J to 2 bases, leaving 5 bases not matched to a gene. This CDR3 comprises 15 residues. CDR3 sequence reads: CASSSTSGPQETQYF. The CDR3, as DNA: TGCGCCAGCAGCTCGACTAGCGGACCGCAAGAGACCCAGTACTTC.

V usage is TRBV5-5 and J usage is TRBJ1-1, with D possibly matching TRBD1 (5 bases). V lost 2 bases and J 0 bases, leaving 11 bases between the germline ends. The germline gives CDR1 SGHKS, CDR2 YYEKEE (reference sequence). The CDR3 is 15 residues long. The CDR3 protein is CASSFTGALNTEAFF. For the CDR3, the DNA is TGTGCCAGCAGCTTTACAGGCGCTCTGAACACTGAAGCTTTCTTT.